The rows below give T cell receptor beta chains drawn from one sample of a study of human T cells and chemical hapten exposure. TCRdb reprocessed the RACE reads via MiXCR and lists one record per CDR3 protein. The sample contains about 120,000 distinct CDR3 sequences, roughly 14% of which appear only once. Specimen: whole blood, collected in connection with sensitization to the hapten diphenylcyclopropenone (DPC). These receptors were collected from a woman in her late teens or twenties with alopecia areata. Some clones in this sample may be carry-over from other donors' samples. Both conserved end residues are trimmed from each CDR3. The order of the fields is D gene, CDR3 length, J gene, clone size, V gene, CDR3 protein. The D gene is left open where the match is weak. Not all rows give a size; the values are once, few, many and, for expanded clones, a class.

>NA|15|TRBJ2-1|NA|TRBV11-2
ASSLGTTGFAYNEQF
>NA|13|TRBJ2-6|many|TRBV11-2
ASSLLSPGANVLT
>TRBD1|10|TRBJ2-7|few|TRBV20-1
SARETGDEQY
>TRBD1|12|TRBJ1-3|NA|TRBV28
AHSSGGGGNTIY
>NA|11|TRBJ2-4|NA|TRBV20-1
SARSSDKNIQY
>TRBD2|13|TRBJ2-1|few|TRBV5-4
ASSLGSGGPNEQF
>NA|11|TRBJ2-1|few|TRBV19
ASSIGDMGEQF
>NA|12|TRBJ1-1|many|TRBV6-6
ASSPPGKNTEAF
>NA|10|TRBJ1-1|NA|TRBV18
ASSPDRTEAF
>TRBD1|13|TRBJ1-5|NA|TRBV20-1
SARAGQGGWQPQH
>NA|11|TRBJ2-5|NA|TRBV7-8
ASSLDTEETQY
>NA|14|TRBJ1-5|NA|TRBV28
ASSLQGFYSNQPQH
>NA|11|TRBJ1-5|NA|TRBV5-1
ASSRGRDQPQH
>NA|13|TRBJ2-1|many|TRBV24-1
ASTGTPPTYNEQF
>NA|11|TRBJ2-2|few|TRBV12-3/TRBV12-4
ASSWKVAGELF
>NA|12|TRBJ1-6|NA|TRBV9
ASSVSQYNSPLH
>TRBD2|19|TRBJ2-2|many|TRBV10-2
ASSVGRGGQIGPINTGELF
>TRBD2|13|TRBJ2-3|few|TRBV3-1
ASSRGLADTDTQY
>NA|11|TRBJ2-3|NA|TRBV30
AWSVVRTDTQY
>NA|13|TRBJ1-5|NA|TRBV29-1
SARLGGRGNQPQH
>NA|11|TRBJ2-7|many|TRBV6-2/TRBV6-3
ASKQTRSGEQY
>NA|11|TRBJ1-2|NA|TRBV28
ASRINGAHGYT
>NA|12|TRBJ1-6|many|TRBV6-5
ASSYDPYNSPLH
>NA|13|TRBJ2-7|NA|TRBV30
AYRTRGGLSYEQY
>NA|13|TRBJ2-7|few|TRBV7-9
ASRPNTTSRYEQY
>TRBD1|11|TRBJ2-7|many|TRBV11-2
ASSLRTGSEQY
>NA|16|TRBJ1-5|few|TRBV6-2/TRBV6-3
ASSYSRRGSDSNQPQH
>NA|13|TRBJ1-6|few|TRBV7-2
ASSFRTAYNSPLH
>NA|13|TRBJ2-4|few|TRBV19
ASSINSKAKNIQY
>NA|12|TRBJ1-4|NA|TRBV5-5
ASSPGAGLEKLF
>NA|12|TRBJ2-5|NA|TRBV19
ASSIAPSEETQY
>TRBD1|12|TRBJ2-1|few|TRBV6-5
ASSYGTGSNEQF
>NA|11|TRBJ1-5|NA|TRBV4-3
ASSHQMHQPQH
>TRBD1|12|TRBJ2-1|NA|TRBV3-1
ASSWDRGTYEQF
>NA|10|TRBJ1-5|few|TRBV12-3/TRBV12-4
ASSFGGQPQH
>TRBD1|12|TRBJ1-6|many|TRBV2
ASSERTGGSPLH
>NA|15|TRBJ2-2|NA|TRBV12-3/TRBV12-4
ASSLLGLGMGTGELF
>NA|11|TRBJ2-2|few|TRBV6-6
ASSLGAAKELF
>TRBD1|18|TRBJ2-5|few|TRBV7-3
ASSLTPPGQGVSQQETQY
>NA|14|TRBJ2-2|NA|TRBV7-2
ASSTVYRVYTGELF
>NA|13|TRBJ1-5|NA|TRBV6-2/TRBV6-3
ASSYGTDSNQPQH
>NA|9|TRBJ2-2|many|TRBV24-1
ATSDLGELF
>NA|11|TRBJ1-6|NA|TRBV9
ASSVDGNSPLH
>NA|13|TRBJ2-3|many|TRBV7-9
ASSDGRRSTDTQY
>NA|12|TRBJ2-5|NA|TRBV3-1
ASSQAKGRGNQY
>NA|11|TRBJ1-6|few|TRBV28
ASSGRSGSPLH